The TCR beta chain described here comes from a study of T cells after yellow fever vaccination. At least ten counts were recorded for this clonotype. This CDR3 comprises 15 residues. V was trimmed by 1 base and J by 4 bases, leaving 13 bases between them. Germline CDR1 LGHNA, CDR2 YSLEER. TCRdb recomputed calls from the 5' RACE reads with MiXCR, one row per CDR3 protein. The table shows 100,000 to 150,000 distinct CDR3 sequences, with more than 6% occurring only once. The TCR was taken from a man younger than 35 who received the YFV17D yellow fever vaccine. This specimen was CD4+ T cells sorted from PBMCs, taken around 10 days after the first yellow fever vaccination. This chain joins TRBV4-3 and TRBJ1-2; D unclear. The CDR3 loop is CASSQVSGGLYGYTF. In nucleotides, the CDR3 is TGCGCCAGCAGCCAAGTATCAGGCGGCCTCTATGGCTACACCTTC.